A selection of T cell receptor beta chains follows, all from one sample in a study of OX40 agonist ivuxolimab in advanced cancers. TCRdb's copy holds only in-frame clones and misses some; the assay was immunoSEQ multiplex PCR. The table lists about 83,000 clones, approximately 91% of them singletons, with 0.6% to 0.8% in the top ten. Sequencing was performed on CD4+ or CD8+ T cells sorted from blood, taken in a trial of the OX40 agonist ivuxolimab. These receptors all stem from an adult with an advanced solid tumor such as melanoma, head and neck, liver or kidney cancer. The conserved cysteine and the conserved F or W are not part of the CDR3 here. The D gene is left open where the match is weak. Size is stated for part of the rows, as once, few or many counts, or as a class when the clone is expanded.

D gene	CDR3 length	clone size	J gene	V gene	CDR3 protein
TRBD2	14	NA	TRBJ2-1	TRBV10-3	AISGLAGESYNEQF
NA	11	NA	TRBJ1-1	TRBV18	ASSQGLDTEAF
NA	12	NA	TRBJ1-1	TRBV11-2	ASSLFDGAVEAF
NA	11	NA	TRBJ2-7	TRBV19	ASSEQGVAEQY
TRBD2	16	NA	TRBJ2-1	TRBV19	ASSSGTSGSPGYNEQF
TRBD2	14	NA	TRBJ2-2	TRBV29-1	SVEWAGGSNTGELF
TRBD1	13	few	TRBJ1-3	TRBV2	ASRIGTVSGNTIY
NA	13	NA	TRBJ2-1	TRBV18	ASSPASLGYNEQF
TRBD1	13	NA	TRBJ1-1	TRBV15	ATSRDSRGDTEAF
NA	10	once	TRBJ2-5	TRBV27	ASSPHVGTQY
TRBD1	12	NA	TRBJ1-2	TRBV30	AWSRDRGNYGYT
NA	10	NA	TRBJ1-6	TRBV2	ASSDTNSPLH
NA	13	NA	TRBJ2-3	TRBV6-5	ASSDQGYGTDTQY
TRBD1	12	NA	TRBJ1-4	TRBV27	ASSIQGAGEKLF
NA	12	NA	TRBJ2-3	TRBV5-1	ASSITVDTDTQY
NA	9	NA	TRBJ1-6	TRBV28	ASSSDSPLH
NA	12	NA	TRBJ2-5	TRBV7-9	ASSSLLSIETQY
NA	12	NA	TRBJ2-2	TRBV7-2	ASSTVGEIGELF
NA	12	few	TRBJ1-5	TRBV27	ASSPLDGNQPQH
TRBD1	13	once	TRBJ2-7	TRBV5-6	ASSRGRTGVYEQY
NA	11	NA	TRBJ1-1	TRBV6-5	ASSQQGNTEAF
NA	12	NA	TRBJ1-2	TRBV9	ASSSWTGNYGYT
NA	10	NA	TRBJ1-5	TRBV28	ASSRQNQPQH
NA	13	NA	TRBJ2-3	TRBV11-2	ASSQLGGGGDTQY
TRBD2	13	NA	TRBJ2-3	TRBV29-1	SVEGWEGGTDTQY
TRBD1	13	NA	TRBJ2-3	TRBV19	ASSIGGTGADTQY
NA	12	NA	TRBJ2-7	TRBV10-3	AIGRQEMIYEQY
NA	13	NA	TRBJ1-1	TRBV28	ASSPYPLQNTEAF
NA	14	NA	TRBJ2-1	TRBV6-5	ASSYSRSVRRNEQF
TRBD1	12	once	TRBJ2-4	TRBV6-1	ASSRQGRENIQY
NA	14	NA	TRBJ2-1	TRBV14	ASSQTRGLSYNEQF
TRBD1	11	once	TRBJ2-7	TRBV6-1	ASRPGTVYEQY
NA	12	NA	TRBJ1-1	TRBV18	ASSPQVPNTEAF
NA	11	NA	TRBJ2-7	TRBV10-3	AISAADTYEQY
TRBD2	14	NA	TRBJ2-1	TRBV7-2	ASSLGGSGGYNEQF
NA	11	NA	TRBJ2-3	TRBV2	ASSPEPGTAQY
NA	12	NA	TRBJ2-1	TRBV29-1	SVRTGNAWNEQF
NA	13	NA	TRBJ1-2	TRBV19	ASKDRSRTNYGYT
NA	13	once	TRBJ1-1	TRBV6-5	ASQPPTGMNTEAF
TRBD1	13	NA	TRBJ1-5	TRBV19	ASSILPTGVEPQH
NA	13	NA	TRBJ1-6	TRBV5-1	ASSLVNMADSPLH
TRBD1	12	NA	TRBJ1-6	TRBV7-3	ASSFGTGNSPLH
NA	12	NA	TRBJ1-6	TRBV14	ASSQGVYNSPLH
TRBD1	13	NA	TRBJ2-5	TRBV11-2	ASSRSTGGQETQY
TRBD1	14	NA	TRBJ1-5	TRBV19	ASSGVATGRNQPQH
NA	11	NA	TRBJ2-7	TRBV25-1	ASRAESSYEQY
TRBD2	12	NA	TRBJ2-7	TRBV5-1	ASSSLADNGEQY
NA	13	NA	TRBJ2-2	TRBV5-5	ASSGHLSNTGELF
NA	12	NA	TRBJ2-1	TRBV6-5	ASSYDQGGSEQF
NA	12	NA	TRBJ1-2	TRBV28	ASSSVQGLGGYT
NA	13	NA	TRBJ1-1	TRBV7-8	ASSADGQGYTEAF
TRBD1	14	NA	TRBJ2-7	TRBV6-1	ASSEPTGAGFYEQY
NA	10	few	TRBJ1-5	TRBV19	ASRIGNQPQH
TRBD1	12	once	TRBJ2-5	TRBV19	ASSPGQGGETQY